Following are 18 T cell receptor beta chains from one sample sequenced in a study of glioma-infiltrating T cells after dendritic cell vaccination. The time point is: after dendritic cell vaccination, including at tumor progression/relapse. Generated by immunoSEQ multiplex PCR, the TCRdb table keeps only in-frame clones and is missing some. The repertoire holds tens of thousands of clones, with around 90% as singletons. The source was blood, collected after dendritic cell vaccination. These receptors were collected from a human donor with glioblastoma.

The chain couples TRBV7-9 to TRBJ2-7; 9 nucleotides align to TRBD1. CDR3 length: 15 residues. CDR1 is SEHNR, CDR2 FQNEAQ, per germline (reference sequence). Losses at the gene ends were 3 bases for V and 2 bases for J; bases not matched to a gene: 5. The CDR3 is CASSFMTGGAYEQYF. For the CDR3, the DNA is TGTGCCAGCAGCTTCATGACAGGGGGTGCCTACGAGCAGTACTTC. The complete variable domain, with remaining parts taken from reference TRBV7-9 and TRBJ2-7, reads DTGVSQNPRHKITKRGQNVTFRCDPISEHNRLYWYRQTLGQGPEFLTYFQNEAQLEKSRLLSDRFSAERPKGSFSTLEIQRTEQGDSAMYLCASSFMTGGAYEQYFGPGTRLTVT.

The chain is built from TRBV7-9 and TRBJ2-7, with 11 bases aligning to TRBD2. With 3 bases clipped from V and 2 bases from J, the junction kept 6 bases outside the gene matches. Germline V gene lookup returns CDR1 SEHNR and CDR2 FQNEAQ (reference sequence). This CDR3 has 16 amino acids. The CDR3 coding sequence is TGTGCCAGCAGCTTCAGTAGCGGGAGGGCCCCCTACGAGCAGTACTTC. Protein: CASSFSSGRAPYEQYF.

The gene calls are TRBV19 and TRBJ1-4; 8 bases fit TRBD1. V dropped 0 bases and J dropped 3; count of bases not matched to a gene: 6. This CDR3 contains 17 residues. Germline CDR1 is LNHDA and CDR2 is SQIVND (reference sequence). DNA of the CDR3: TGTGCCAGTAGTATAGACCAGGGGGCGGCAGCTAATGAAAAACTGTTTTTT. Residues: CASSIDQGAAANEKLFF.

This clone has just a few counts. V usage is TRBV6-6 and J usage is TRBJ1-2; TRBD1 aligns across 7 bases. Unmatched junction bases numbered 9, after V lost 6 bases and J lost 8 bases. Germline loops: CDR1 MNHNY, CDR2 SVGAGI (reference sequence). This CDR3 spans 13 amino acids. The DNA for the CDR3 is TGTGCCAGCAGAACGGGACAGCGATACGGCTACACCTTC. Its protein product is CASRTGQRYGYTF.

CDR3 coding DNA: TGTGCCAGCAGCGTAGGTGCTGGCCTTTTGAACTATGGCTACACCTTC. Amino acid sequence: CASSVGAGLLNYGYTF. The chain is built from TRBV9 and TRBJ1-2; D gene ambiguous. The CDR3 contains 16 residues. Per germline, CDR1 SGDLS and CDR2 YYNGEE. V shed 0 bases and J shed 2 bases, with 14 bases lying between them.

The chain uses TRBV5-1 and TRBJ2-1; 10 nucleotides align to TRBD2. Germline CDR1 is SGHRS and CDR2 is YFSETQ. There are 20 residues in the CDR3. With V trimmed by 2 bases and J by 0 bases, 14 bases remained unmatched. The DNA for the CDR3 is TGCGCCAGCAGCTTCCGGGGGGTCATCCCTAGCGGGAGCTCCTACAATGAGCAGTTCTTC. As protein: CASSFRGVIPSGSSYNEQFF.

The CDR3 reads CASSLNEGPSYEQYF. The CDR3 DNA is TGCGCCAGCAGCTTGAATGAGGGCCCGTCCTACGAGCAGTACTTC. The chain couples TRBV5-1 to TRBJ2-7; D may be TRBD2 (5 bases). With 1 base removed from V and 1 base from J, the gap between germline ends came to 12 bases. The CDR3 covers 15 residues. The V gene's germline CDR1 is SGHRS and CDR2 YFSETQ. The full variable domain, rest sourced from reference TRBV5-1 and TRBJ2-7, is KAGVTQTPRYLIKTRGQQVTLSCSPISGHRSVSWYQQTPGQGLQFLFEYFSETQRNKGNFPGRFSGRQFSNSRSEMNVSTLELGDSALYLCASSLNEGPSYEQYFGPGTRLTVT.

The chain has TRBV6-5 and TRBJ1-3; D is uncertain. The CDR3 runs to 14 residues. V was clipped by 8 bases and J by 1 base, with 12 bases between them. Germline CDR1 MNHEY, CDR2 SVGAGI. CDR3 DNA sequence: TGTGCCAGCGTCCCGGGAGGGTCTGGAAACACCATATATTTT. Translated, it gives CASVPGGSGNTIYF.

The chain links TRBV6-5 to TRBJ2-7, with D unclear. Germline V gene lookup returns CDR1 MNHEY and CDR2 SVGAGI. The CDR3 sequence is 14 residues long. With 0 bases removed from V and 2 bases from J, the gap between germline ends came to 8 bases. The DNA of the CDR3 is TGTGCCAGCAGTTACTCGGAGAAGCCCTACGAGCAGTACTTC. Translation: CASSYSEKPYEQYF.

The rearrangement uses TRBV7-9 and TRBJ1-2; no reliable D call. This CDR3 contains 13 residues. The ends were cut back, 1 base at V and 8 bases at J, with 11 bases in the middle. CDR1 SEHNR and CDR2 FQNEAQ come from the germline V gene (reference sequence). This CDR3 is CASSLDEVVGYTF. The CDR3 DNA follows: TGTGCCAGCAGCTTAGACGAGGTTGTAGGCTACACCTTC. The whole variable domain, filled in from reference TRBV7-9 and TRBJ1-2, reads DTGVSQNPRHKITKRGQNVTFRCDPISEHNRLYWYRQTLGQGPEFLTYFQNEAQLEKSRLLSDRFSAERPKGSFSTLEIQRTEQGDSAMYLCASSLDEVVGYTFGSGTRLTVV.

This clone appeared a single time. The genes are TRBV20-1 and TRBJ1-2; TRBD1 might be the D (6 bases). Germline V gene sequence: CDR1 DFQATT, CDR2 SNEGSKA (reference sequence). The CDR3 totals 11 residues. The V and J ends lost 7 bases and 8 bases respectively, with 14 bases between them. The CDR3 DNA follows: TGCAGTGTATCAGGGGTTGGGGGCTACACCTTC. Encoded protein: CSVSGVGGYTF.

This clone appeared once. The V gene is TRBV2, the J gene TRBJ1-2; TRBD1 matches 7 bases. V lost 5 bases and J lost 6; bases outside the gene matches: 6. This CDR3 is 13 amino acids long. CDR1 is SNHLY, CDR2 FYNNEI, per germline. The CDR3 sequence: CASSLLGTDGYTF. The CDR3 DNA sequence: TGTGCCAGCAGTCTCTTGGGGACAGATGGCTACACCTTC.

The chain carries TRBV2 and TRBJ1-2; the match to TRBD1 covers 8 bases. The CDR3 runs to 16 residues. J was trimmed by 2 bases and V by 1 base; bases with no gene match: 6. Germline CDR1 reads SNHLY; CDR2 reads FYNNEI. In nucleotides, the CDR3 is TGTGCCAGCAGTGAAGACTCTGGGACAGGAAACTATGGCTACACCTTC. Amino acids: CASSEDSGTGNYGYTF.

The chain is built from TRBV19 and TRBJ2-7, with 7 bases identical to TRBD2. The ends lost 5 bases at V and 5 bases at J; junction bases unmatched: 15. The CDR3 loop spans 16 amino acids. Germline V gene sequence: CDR1 LNHDA, CDR2 SQIVND (reference sequence). The DNA of the CDR3 is TGTGCCAGTAGTCCCGGATGGGGGAGGGAGATCCACGAGCAGTACTTC. Translation: CASSPGWGREIHEQYF.

V gene TRBV7-2 combines with J gene TRBJ2-7, with a tentative D call TRBD2 (7 bases). The germline V gene encodes CDR1 SGHTA and CDR2 FQGNSA. The CDR3 covers 15 residues. Trimming shortened V by 6 bases and J by 7 bases, and 22 bases separated the two germline ends. Written as DNA, the CDR3 is TGTGCCAGCAGGGCCCATTACGGGGGGCGTCAGGAGCAGTACTTC. Encoded protein: CASRAHYGGRQEQYF. Full variable domain (remainder filled in from reference TRBV7-2 and TRBJ2-7): GAGVSQSPSNKVTEKGKDVELRCDPISGHTALYWYRQSLGQGLEFLIYFQGNSAPDKSGLPSDRFSAERTGGSVSTLTIQRTQQEDSAVYLCASRAHYGGRQEQYFGPGTRLTVT.

V gene TRBV6-5 combines with J gene TRBJ2-5; D is possibly TRBD1 (5 bases). This CDR3 comprises 13 residues. Trimming took off 10 bases at V and 5 bases at J, with 17 bases between the two ends. Germline CDR1 MNHEY, CDR2 SVGAGI. As DNA, the CDR3 is TGTGCCACCGTGCAGGGATTGGGGGAGACCCAGTACTTC. Residues: CATVQGLGETQYF.

This sequence joins TRBV11-2 and TRBJ1-6; D not certain. The germline V gene has CDR1 SGHAT and CDR2 FQNNGV. Trimming pared 5 bases from V and 0 bases from J, leaving 8 bases between. This CDR3 has 15 amino acids. CDR3 bases: TGTGCCAGCAGCGCGGACTCCTCCTATAATTCACCCCTCCACTTT. Translated, it gives CASSADSSYNSPLHF.

This chain uses TRBV6-5 with TRBJ1-4; 10 bases align to TRBD1. The CDR3 has 16 amino acids. Per germline, CDR1 MNHEY and CDR2 SVGAGI. Trimming at V came to 4 bases and at J to 6 bases, leaving 8 bases not matched to a gene. CDR3 DNA sequence: TGTGCCAGCAGTTTCCTCCACGGGACAGGGGATGAAAAACTGTTTTTT. It yields the protein CASSFLHGTGDEKLFF.